The 7 T cell receptor beta chains below come from one sample, sequenced in a study of blood T cell repertoires in COVID-19. This table comes from immunoSEQ multiplex PCR, and its TCRdb copy is limited to in-frame clones, with some not included. The table includes about 200,000 clones, 70% to 90% detected once. The material sequenced was peripheral blood. Receptor source: a man aged 50-60 years with acute or convalescent COVID-19.

The chain joins TRBV6-5 to TRBJ1-1, with no clear D. The CDR3 loop spans 15 amino acids. The ends were cut back, 0 bases at V and 1 base at J, with 9 bases in the middle. CDR1 and CDR2 from the germline V gene are MNHEY and SVGAGI. CDR3 coding DNA: TGTGCCAGCAGTTACTCGGGCAGATCGAACACTGAAGCTTTCTTT. It specifies CASSYSGRSNTEAFF.

This chain connects TRBV27 to TRBJ1-6, with D tentatively TRBD1 (5 bases). The V gene lost 7 bases and the J gene lost 9 bases, with 16 bases spanning the gap. Germline CDR1 MNHEY, CDR2 SMNVEV (reference sequence). CDR3 size: 14 residues. For the CDR3, the DNA is TGTGCCAGCACCTCCGGGCAGGGCGGTTCACCCCTCCACTTT. Protein: CASTSGQGGSPLHF.

This rearrangement joins TRBV2 to TRBJ1-1; D may be TRBD1 (5 bases). The CDR3 consists of 14 residues. Deletions cut 4 bases from V and 4 bases from J, with 13 bases between. CDR1 SNHLY and CDR2 FYNNEI come from the germline V gene. In nucleotides, the CDR3 is TGTGCCAGCAGTGTACAAGGTCAGGGCACTGAAGCTTTCTTT. Translated: CASSVQGQGTEAFF.

The chain recombines TRBV5-1 with TRBJ1-1; D not certain. The length of the CDR3 is 13 residues. Germline loops: CDR1 SGHRS, CDR2 YFSETQ. The germline V and J ends were trimmed by 2 bases and 1 base, with 6 bases remaining between them. CDR3 in amino acids: CASSFAGNTEAFF. DNA of the CDR3: TGCGCCAGCAGCTTTGCGGGGAACACTGAAGCTTTCTTT. Based on the CDR3 plus reference TRBV5-1 and TRBJ1-1, the full variable domain is KAGVTQTPRYLIKTRGQQVTLSCSPISGHRSVSWYQQTPGQGLQFLFEYFSETQRNKGNFPGRFSGRQFSNSRSEMNVSTLELGDSALYLCASSFAGNTEAFFGQGTRLTVV.

This chain links TRBV6-5 with TRBJ1-3; no reliable D call. The germline CDR1 and CDR2 sequences are MNHEY and SVGAGI. This CDR3 is built from 13 residues. V was cut by 6 bases and J by 0 bases, with 6 bases left in between. The CDR3 DNA reads as TGTGCCAGCAGCCAAAACTCTGGAAACACCATATATTTT. Translating gives CASSQNSGNTIYF.

As for this clone: At one of its ends the junction is not consistent with the germline gene, which may arise from a read error. The chain is built from TRBV15 and TRBJ1-6, with D tentatively TRBD1 (5 bases). The CDR3 runs 14 residues. CDR1 is LNHNV, CDR2 YYDKDF, per germline (reference sequence). CDR3 sequence: CATRRAGLESPLHF. The DNA for the CDR3 is TGTGCCACCAGGAGAGCAGGGCTAGAATCACCCCTCCACTTT.

V usage is TRBV2 and J usage is TRBJ1-1, with TRBD1 as a possible D gene (5 bases). The length of the CDR3 is 15 residues. Germline CDR1 reads SNHLY; CDR2 reads FYNNEI. The V gene lost 4 bases and the J gene lost 5 bases, with 17 bases spanning the gap. This CDR3 is CASSAAGVKGTEAFF. CDR3 nucleotide sequence: TGTGCCAGCAGTGCGGCGGGGGTCAAAGGGACTGAAGCTTTCTTT.